The clone carrying this TCR beta chain was counted between two and nine times. Its antigen remains unidentified. The data were obtained in a study of post-analysis software for immune sequencing data. Study-wide results and caveats: By F measure, strong co-clustering occurred among samples prepared in the same batch. Those with multiple sclerosis, the patient group, showed significantly lower normalized Chao1 diversity than controls. About 5 TRBV segments were more frequent in patients than controls; TRBV5-6, TRBV5-1 and TRBV20-1 belonged to this group.

Unique molecular identifiers had been added to the TCR beta cDNA libraries. TCRdb used MiXCR to reprocess the PCR reads, holding one entry per CDR3 protein. This table has under 650,000 distinct CDR3 sequences, 40% to 50% appearing once. There are 15 residues in the CDR3. Germline V gene sequence: CDR1 ENHRY, CDR2 SYGVKD. Losses at the gene ends were 10 bases for V and 5 bases for J; bases not matched to a gene: 14. The sequence derives from a girl aged 5 to 17 with multiple sclerosis. Sequencing used blood. The chain links TRBV10-3 to TRBJ2-5; 9 nucleotides align to TRBD1. The CDR3 DNA sequence: TGTGCCACTCAACTGGACAGGGGAAAGGTGGAGACCCAGTACTTC. Amino acids: CATQLDRGKVETQYF.